These 17 T cell receptor beta chains were all obtained from the same sample, sequenced in a study of blood T cell repertoires in COVID-19. Clones were sequenced by immunoSEQ multiplex PCR, and TCRdb holds only the in-frame ones, with some missing. In the table there are fewer than 200,000 clones, about 87% of which are singletons. Sequenced: peripheral blood. These receptors originate from a woman older than 75 with COVID-19, enrolled during active disease.

V is TRBV28 and J is TRBJ2-7, with TRBD2 matching 7 bases. Germline CDR1 reads MDHEN; CDR2 reads SYDVKM. This CDR3 is built from 15 residues. Trimming took 8 bases from V and 2 from J; bases not matched to a gene: 12. CDR3 region: CASAETSELPYEQYF. The CDR3 DNA follows: TGTGCCAGCGCAGAAACTAGCGAGCTTCCCTACGAGCAGTACTTC.

V and J are TRBV15 and TRBJ2-3; a weak D match, TRBD2 (6 bases). Per the germline V gene, CDR1 is LNHNV and CDR2 is YYDKDF (reference sequence). The CDR3 consists of 16 residues. Trimming left V 5 bases short and J 6 bases short, with 21 bases between. The CDR3 coding sequence is TGTGCCACCAGCTCGGGGAGGCTCCCCCTTGGGGATACGCAGTATTTT. Its translation is CATSSGRLPLGDTQYF.

The sample holds one count of this clone. In DNA form, the CDR3 reads TGTGCCAGCTCACCGCGTGGTCAGGTGGCGGGGACCTCGGATTCACCCCTCCACTTT. Protein product: CASSPRGQVAGTSDSPLHF. The chain recombines TRBV18 with TRBJ1-6, with D tentatively TRBD1 (5 bases). The CDR3 loop spans 19 amino acids. The V end was cut by 3 bases, the J end by 8 bases, with 26 bases between. The germline CDR1 and CDR2 sequences are KGHSH and LQKENI. The variable domain in full, completed from reference TRBV18 and TRBJ1-6, reads NAGVMQNPRHLVRRRGQEARLRCSPMKGHSHVYWYRQLPEEGLKFMVYLQKENIIDESGMPKERFSAEFPKEGPSILRIQQVVRGDSAAYFCASSPRGQVAGTSDSPLHFGNGTRLTVT.

This chain links TRBV28 with TRBJ1-1; 8 bases are a match to TRBD1. V lost 8 bases and J lost 12; bases outside the gene matches: 8. In germline, CDR1 is MDHEN, CDR2 SYDVKM. This CDR3 spans 11 amino acids. Here the CDR3 reads CASGDPGGSFF. Here the CDR3 DNA reads TGTGCCAGCGGGGACCCAGGGGGCTCTTTCTTT.

This clone was seen a handful of times. This chain uses TRBV21-1 with TRBJ2-7; the table's TRBD1 call for D was not verified on the DNA. TRBV21-1 is noted as a pseudogene. The CDR3 is 12 residues long. The CDR3 region is CASLDRDHEQYF. The CDR3 nucleotides are TGTGCCAGCCTCGACAGGGACCACGAGCAGTACTTC.

V and J are TRBV2 and TRBJ2-2, with TRBD2 identical over 7 bases. With V trimmed by 5 bases and J by 5 bases, 8 bases remained unmatched. The CDR3 is 15 residues long. Germline V gene sequence: CDR1 SNHLY, CDR2 FYNNEI. The CDR3 coding sequence is TGTGCCAGCAGTTGGGCAGGAGCGGGAACCGGGGAGCTGTTTTTT. Its protein is CASSWAGAGTGELFF.

This sequence joins TRBV27 and TRBJ2-3; 8 bases fit TRBD1. The CDR3 covers 16 residues. Germline assignment: CDR1 MNHEY and CDR2 SMNVEV (reference sequence). The J segment lost 0 bases and the V segment lost 5 bases, leaving 7 bases of the junction unmatched. Here the CDR3 DNA reads TGTGCCAGCAGTGCGAGGACAGGGAGAAGCACAGATACGCAGTATTTT. This codes for CASSARTGRSTDTQYF.

This chain joins TRBV5-4 and TRBJ2-6; tentative D call: TRBD2 (5 bases). CDR3 length: 15 amino acids. V was cut by 3 bases and J by 0 bases, with 7 bases left in between. Per germline, CDR1 SGHNT and CDR2 YYREEE (reference sequence). This CDR3 is CASSSEASGANVLTF. The CDR3 nucleotides read TGTGCCAGCAGCTCGGAGGCCTCTGGGGCCAACGTCCTGACTTTC.

The rearrangement uses TRBV9 and TRBJ2-1, with 11 bases identical to TRBD2. The germline V gene has CDR1 SGDLS and CDR2 YYNGEE. With V trimmed by 2 bases and J by 8 bases, 6 bases remained unmatched. This CDR3 is built from 15 residues. CDR3 DNA: TGTGCCAGCAGCGTTAGCGGGAGGGTAACCCATGAGCAGTTCTTC. Protein: CASSVSGRVTHEQFF.

The chain recombines TRBV7-2 with TRBJ2-4; 10 nucleotides agree with TRBD1. The V segment lost 6 bases and the J segment 7 bases; nucleotides outside the gene matches: 3. Per germline, CDR1 SGHTA and CDR2 FQGNSA. The CDR3 loop spans 13 amino acids. The CDR3 DNA reads as TGTGCCAGCAGGAGGACAGGGGGGAACATTCAGTACTTC. This codes for CASRRTGGNIQYF.

This clone came up a few times. V usage is TRBV24-1 and J usage is TRBJ2-2; D unclear. The ends were cut back, 2 bases at V and 5 bases at J, with 8 bases in the middle. Germline CDR1 KGHDR, CDR2 SFDVKD. The CDR3 runs 14 residues. The CDR3 protein is CATSDYPGTGELFF. The DNA of the CDR3 is TGTGCCACCAGTGATTACCCCGGGACCGGGGAGCTGTTTTTT.

The chain uses TRBV5-6 and TRBJ2-5; 8 bases line up with TRBD1. The CDR3 length is 14 residues. V lost 3 bases to trimming and J lost 5 bases; unmatched junction nucleotides: 6. The germline CDR1 and CDR2 sequences are SGHDT and YYEEEE. The CDR3: CASSWQGARETQYF. The CDR3 DNA sequence: TGTGCCAGCAGCTGGCAGGGGGCTAGGGAGACCCAGTACTTC.

This clone was counted a few times. The chain employs TRBV6-5 and TRBJ1-2; 8 nucleotides match TRBD1. CDR3 length: 14 residues. Germline V gene lookup returns CDR1 MNHEY and CDR2 SVGAGI. Germline trimming cut 7 bases from V and 7 bases from J; bases unmatched to any gene: 11. The DNA for the CDR3 is TGTGCCAGCACCGGACAGGGCTTTAGTACTGGCTACACCTTC. As protein: CASTGQGFSTGYTF.

The rearrangement uses TRBV5-1 and TRBJ1-3, with 10 positions matching TRBD1. The CDR3 covers 16 residues. Germline V lookup: CDR1 SGHRS, CDR2 YFSETQ. With 0 bases clipped from V and 6 bases from J, the junction kept 6 bases outside the gene matches. CDR3 sequence reads: CASSLGAGQGINTIYF. Written as DNA, the CDR3 is TGCGCCAGCAGCTTGGGAGCGGGACAGGGGATAAACACCATATATTTT.

This clone was seen just once. This rearrangement joins TRBV19 to TRBJ2-1; tentative D call: TRBD1 (6 bases). Trimming cost V 6 bases and J 0 bases, with 12 bases left between them. CDR1 LNHDA and CDR2 SQIVND come from the germline V gene (reference sequence). The CDR3 extends over 15 amino acids. Here the CDR3 reads CASRPDRYSYNEQFF. DNA for the CDR3: TGTGCCAGTAGACCCGACAGGTACTCCTACAATGAGCAGTTCTTC.

Here the CDR3 DNA reads TGCGCCAGCAGCCAAGATGAATCGGGTACTGGGGCCAACGTCCTGACTTTC. It codes for CASSQDESGTGANVLTF. The chain carries TRBV4-3 and TRBJ2-6; D ambiguous. The CDR3 spans 17 residues. Germline V lookup: CDR1 LGHNA, CDR2 YSLEER. With 0 bases removed from V and 2 bases from J, the gap between germline ends came to 11 bases.

This clone was recorded once. The chain combines TRBV6-6 with TRBJ1-1; tentative D call: TRBD1 (6 bases). This CDR3 has 15 residues. Germline CDR1 reads MNHNY; CDR2 reads SVGAGI (reference sequence). Trimming stripped 2 bases from V and 5 bases from J, with 15 bases between. CDR3 residues: CASSYLRGAGTEAFF. CDR3 bases: TGTGCCAGCAGTTACCTCAGGGGCGCAGGGACTGAAGCTTTCTTT.